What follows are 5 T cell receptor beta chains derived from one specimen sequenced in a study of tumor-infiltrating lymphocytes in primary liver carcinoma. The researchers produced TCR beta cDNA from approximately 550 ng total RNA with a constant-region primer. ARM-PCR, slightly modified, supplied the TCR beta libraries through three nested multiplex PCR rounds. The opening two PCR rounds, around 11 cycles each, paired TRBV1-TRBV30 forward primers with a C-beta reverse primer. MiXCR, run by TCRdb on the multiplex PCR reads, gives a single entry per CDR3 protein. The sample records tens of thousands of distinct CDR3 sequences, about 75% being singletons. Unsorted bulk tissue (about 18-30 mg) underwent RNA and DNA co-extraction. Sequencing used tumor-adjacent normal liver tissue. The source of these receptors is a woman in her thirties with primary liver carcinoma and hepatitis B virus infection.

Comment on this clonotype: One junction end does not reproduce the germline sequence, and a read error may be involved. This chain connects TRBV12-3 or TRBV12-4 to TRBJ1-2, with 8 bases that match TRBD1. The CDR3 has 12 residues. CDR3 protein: CASSQQGVWLHF. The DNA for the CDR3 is TGTGCCAGCAGTCAACAGGGGGTATGGTTACACTTC.

This CDR3 is CSAYSVDPSSYNEWFF. The CDR3 DNA reads TGCAGCGCCTACTCTGTAGATCCAAGCTCCTACAATGAGTGGTTCTTC. The chain combines TRBV29-1 with TRBJ2-1; D not resolved. CDR3 length: 16 amino acids. Trimming stripped 7 bases from V and 15 bases from J, with 34 bases between. From germline, CDR1 is SQVTM and CDR2 ANQGSEA.

In DNA form, the CDR3 reads TGCGCCAGCAGCTTCAACAGTCCACCGCAAGAGACCCAGTACTTC. Translation gives CASSFNSPPQETQYF. The rearrangement links TRBV5-1 to TRBJ2-5; the D is unclear. The CDR3 runs 15 residues. V was cut by 2 bases and J by 2 bases, with 13 bases left in between. CDR1 is SGHRS, CDR2 YFSETQ, per germline. Drawing the rest from reference TRBV5-1 and TRBJ2-5, the complete variable domain is KAGVTQTPRYLIKTRGQQVTLSCSPISGHRSVSWYQQTPGQGLQFLFEYFSETQRNKGNFPGRFSGRQFSNSRSEMNVSTLELGDSALYLCASSFNSPPQETQYFGPGTRLLVL.

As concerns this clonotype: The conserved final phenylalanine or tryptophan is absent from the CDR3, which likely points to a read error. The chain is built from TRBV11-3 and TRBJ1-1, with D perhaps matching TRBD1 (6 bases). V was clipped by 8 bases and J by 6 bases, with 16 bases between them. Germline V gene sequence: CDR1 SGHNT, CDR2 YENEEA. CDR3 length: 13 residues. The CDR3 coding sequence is TGTGCCAGCTCTACAGGGTTGGCGGCTGAAGCTTTCCTC. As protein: CASSTGLAAEAFL.

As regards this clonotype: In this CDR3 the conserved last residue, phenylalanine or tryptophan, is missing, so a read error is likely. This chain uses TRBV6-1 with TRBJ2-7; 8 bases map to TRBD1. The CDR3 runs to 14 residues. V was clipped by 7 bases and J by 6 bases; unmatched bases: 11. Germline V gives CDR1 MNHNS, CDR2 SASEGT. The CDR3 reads CASTPGQGGCEQYL. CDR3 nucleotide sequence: TGTGCCAGCACACCTGGACAGGGAGGCTGCGAGCAGTACCTC.